This T cell receptor beta chain was sequenced during a study of T cell changes during pregnancy in multiple sclerosis. Some clones are missing from TCRdb's copy, which holds only in-frame ones; the method was immunoSEQ multiplex PCR. The data contain about 33,000 clones, over 80% of them singletons. Germline CDR1 reads MNHNS; CDR2 reads SASEGT. The CDR3 loop spans 14 amino acids. Losses at the gene ends were 7 bases for V and 5 bases for J; bases not matched to a gene: 5. The clonotype comes from a female donor in good health, enrolled as a control in a pregnancy study. The sequences come from CD4+ T cells from peripheral blood mononuclear cells, collected in the third trimester of pregnancy. V gene TRBV6-1 combines with J gene TRBJ2-5; TRBD2 matches 12 bases. The CDR3 loop reads CASTLAGGPETQYF. The DNA for the CDR3 is TGTGCCAGCACCCTAGCGGGGGGGCCTGAGACCCAGTACTTC.